The clone carrying this T cell receptor (beta chain) showed up just once. Seattle participants joined during active infection and were tracked over time. This entry comes from a study of blood T cell repertoires in COVID-19. The overall study: The origin of the acute and convalescent COVID-19 samples was the United States, Italy and Spain. PBMCs, B-cell-depleted T cells, or T cells provided the cDNA or gDNA that made up the material.

Germline loops: CDR1 SGDLS, CDR2 YYNGEE. This CDR3 is built from 16 residues. The V and J ends lost 4 bases and 5 bases respectively, with 20 bases between them. The authors' processing: Researchers report that nucleated cell counts were estimated from reference gene primer amplification. Produced via immunoSEQ multiplex PCR; TCRdb's table is partial and in-frame only. V and J calls and clone size come straight from that table; D and trimming were deduced from the DNA. The repertoire has roughly 120,000 clones, around 74% of them found once; the top ten carry over 5.5%. V and J are TRBV9 and TRBJ2-3; the D gene is possibly TRBD2 (6 bases). Sequencing was carried out using peripheral blood. The clonotype originates from an elderly man with COVID-19, enrolled during active disease. The DNA of the CDR3 is TGTGCCAGCAGCCCGCACCGGGACTCCGTCGGAGATACGCAGTATTTT. Encoded protein: CASSPHRDSVGDTQYF.